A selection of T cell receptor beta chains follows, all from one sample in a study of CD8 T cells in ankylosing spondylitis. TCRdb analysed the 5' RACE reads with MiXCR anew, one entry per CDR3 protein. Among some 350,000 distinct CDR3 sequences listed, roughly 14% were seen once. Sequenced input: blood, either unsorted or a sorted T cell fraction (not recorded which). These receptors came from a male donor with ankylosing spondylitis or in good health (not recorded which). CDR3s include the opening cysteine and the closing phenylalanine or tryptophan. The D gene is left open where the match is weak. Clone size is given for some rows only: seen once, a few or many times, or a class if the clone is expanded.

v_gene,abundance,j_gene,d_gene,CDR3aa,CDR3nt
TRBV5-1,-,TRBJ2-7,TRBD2,CASSWGGTSGPTSYEQYF,TGCGCCAGCAGCTGGGGGGGGACTAGCGGGCCTACTTCCTACGAGCAGTACTTC
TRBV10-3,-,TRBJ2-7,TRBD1,CAISLSGTGFEQYF,TGTGCCATCAGTCTCTCCGGGACAGGGTTCGAGCAGTACTTC
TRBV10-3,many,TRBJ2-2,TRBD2,CAISVGTSGTGELFF,TGTGCCATCAGTGTAGGGACTAGCGGTACCGGGGAGCTGTTTTTT
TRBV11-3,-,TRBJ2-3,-,CASSLDPQGTDTQYF,TGTGCCAGCAGCTTAGATCCCCAGGGTACAGATACGCAGTATTTT
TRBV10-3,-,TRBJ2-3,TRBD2,CAISGAGGLTDTQYF,TGTGCCATCAGTGGGGCGGGAGGGCTGACAGATACGCAGTATTTT
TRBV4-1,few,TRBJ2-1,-,CASSLIGDSYNEQFF,TGCGCCAGCAGCCTTATAGGGGACTCCTACAATGAGCAGTTCTTC
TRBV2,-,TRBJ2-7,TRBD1,CASRLRDRAYEQYF,TGTGCCAGCAGGCTCCGGGACAGGGCCTACGAGCAGTACTTC
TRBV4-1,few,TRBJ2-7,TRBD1,CASSPHGTAFDEQYF,TGCGCCAGCAGTCCTCACGGGACAGCCTTTGACGAGCAGTACTTC
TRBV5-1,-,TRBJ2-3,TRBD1,CASSSGQAPTWHTQYF,TGCGCCAGCAGCTCTGGACAGGCTCCTACGTGGCATACGCAGTATTTT
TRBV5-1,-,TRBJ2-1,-,CASSLGGPNEQFF,TGCGCCAGCAGCTTGGGCGGTCCTAATGAGCAGTTCTTC
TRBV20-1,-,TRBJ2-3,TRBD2,CSARGLSGRADTQYF,TGCAGTGCTAGAGGTCTTAGCGGGAGGGCAGATACGCAGTATTTT
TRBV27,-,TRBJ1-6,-,CASSLRGALGNSPLHF,TGTGCCAGCAGCTTACGGGGGGCCTTGGGTAATTCACCCCTCCACTTT
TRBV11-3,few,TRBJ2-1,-,CASSLGQNEQFF,TGTGCCAGCAGCTTAGGGCAGAATGAGCAGTTCTTC
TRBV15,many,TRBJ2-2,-,CATSRDKPGELFF,TGTGCCACCAGCAGAGATAAGCCCGGGGAGCTGTTTTTT
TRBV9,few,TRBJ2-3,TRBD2,CASSHPGLANTDTQYF,TGTGCCAGCAGCCACCCGGGACTAGCGAACACAGATACGCAGTATTTT
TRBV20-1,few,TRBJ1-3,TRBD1,CSAPGRAGGENGNTIYF,TGCAGTGCCCCGGGAAGGGCAGGGGGCGAGAATGGAAACACCATATATTTT
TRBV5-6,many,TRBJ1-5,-,CASSFSGKPQHF,TGTGCCAGCAGCTTTTCAGGGAAGCCCCAGCATTTT